A single sample gave rise to the 30 T cell receptor beta chains below, sequenced in a study of blood T cell repertoires in COVID-19 (dated by TCRdb to 2020 to 2022). The protocol used for the library was the immunoSEQ multiplex PCR assay. Drawn from immuneACCESS, this table holds only the in-frame rearrangements with V and J called that TCRdb kept. Clones are partly lost; checked studies trace under half to an unresolved V gene and leave the rest unexplained. Recorded for this sample are under 300,000 clones; roughly nine tenths of them occurred a single time. About 3.6% of the sample comes from the top ten. Input material: peripheral blood. The source is a man younger than 35 with active or convalescent COVID-19.

This sequence joins TRBV27 and TRBJ2-2, with 9 nucleotides matching TRBD1. The CDR3 runs to 18 residues. CDR1 and CDR2 from the germline V gene are MNHEY and SMNVEV (reference sequence). V trimming: 5 bases; J trimming: 2 bases; junction bases outside the gene matches: 12. The CDR3 DNA is TGTGCCAGCAGTACGACAACCCCGGGACAGGGAAACACCGGGGAGCTGTTTTTT. Residues: CASSTTTPGQGNTGELFF.

V and J are TRBV4-1 and TRBJ2-1; 7 nucleotides agree with TRBD2. Germline V gene data show CDR1 as MGHRA and CDR2 as YSYEKL. Losses at the gene ends were 3 bases for V and 8 bases for J; bases not matched to a gene: 10. CDR3 length equals 15 residues. CDR3 region: CASSHPGPREDEQFF. CDR3 in DNA: TGCGCCAGCAGCCACCCCGGCCCTCGGGAGGATGAGCAGTTCTTC.

This chain joins TRBV7-3 and TRBJ2-3; D gene uncertain. This CDR3 comprises 16 residues. Trimming took off 1 base at V and 6 bases at J, with 17 bases between the two ends. CDR1 and CDR2 (germline): SGHTA, FQGTGA. The CDR3 spells CASSLMGGRNADTQYF. In nucleotides, the CDR3 is TGTGCCAGCAGCTTAATGGGTGGGCGCAACGCGGATACGCAGTATTTT.

The chain joins TRBV23-1 to TRBJ1-1, with a tentative D call TRBD1 (6 bases). TRBV23-1 counts as an open reading frame of uncertain function. The CDR3 extends over 19 amino acids. With 0 bases removed from V and 1 base from J, the gap between germline ends came to 21 bases. The CDR3 loop is CASSQSGSKTGKANTEAFF. CDR3 nucleotide sequence: TGCGCCAGCAGTCAATCGGGGAGTAAGACAGGAAAGGCGAACACTGAAGCTTTCTTT.

The V gene is TRBV11-2, the J gene TRBJ1-1; no reliable D call. The CDR3 extends over 13 amino acids. Germline CDR1 reads SGHAT; CDR2 reads FQNNGV. V was cut by 5 bases and J by 0 bases, with 7 bases left in between. CDR3 sequence (DNA): TGTGCCAGCAGCGTCCAGATGAACACTGAAGCTTTCTTT. This gives the protein CASSVQMNTEAFF.

This clone was observed a handful of times. V usage is TRBV9 and J usage is TRBJ1-3; tentative D call: TRBD1 (6 bases). Trimming left V 2 bases short and J 6 bases short, with 12 bases between. Germline V gene lookup returns CDR1 SGDLS and CDR2 YYNGEE. The CDR3 consists of 14 residues. CDR3 coding DNA: TGTGCCAGCAGCGTCCGCGGGGGGCAAAACACCATATATTTT. This gives the protein CASSVRGGQNTIYF. The full variable domain, rest sourced from reference TRBV9 and TRBJ1-3, is DSGVTQTPKHLITATGQRVTLRCSPRSGDLSVYWYQQSLDQGLQFLIQYYNGEERAKGNILERFSAQQFPDLHSELNLSSLELGDSALYFCASSVRGGQNTIYFGEGSWLTVV.

The rearrangement links TRBV19 to TRBJ1-2; possible D gene TRBD1, 6 bases. The germline V gene has CDR1 LNHDA and CDR2 SQIVND (reference sequence). Trimming took off 7 bases at V and 8 bases at J, with 20 bases between the two ends. This CDR3 comprises 14 residues. Written as DNA, the CDR3 is TGTGCCAGTACCGTGACAGGCAAGGTGGTGGGCTACACCTTC. Protein: CASTVTGKVVGYTF. The full variable domain, rest sourced from reference TRBV19 and TRBJ1-2, is DGGITQSPKYLFRKEGQNVTLSCEQNLNHDAMYWYRQDPGQGLRLIYYSQIVNDFQKGDIAEGYSVSREKKESFPLTVTSAQKNPTAFYLCASTVTGKVVGYTFGSGTRLTVV.

The J gene is TRBJ2-7, the V gene TRBV4-3, with D possibly matching TRBD1 (5 bases). V lost 0 bases, J lost 2 bases, and 8 bases lay in between. CDR1 is LGHNA and CDR2 is YSLEER in the germline V gene. The CDR3 consists of 14 residues. The CDR3 DNA follows: TGCGCCAGCAGCCAAGAAGAAGGGGCCTACGAGCAGTACTTC. Protein product: CASSQEEGAYEQYF.

The chain joins TRBV29-1 to TRBJ2-6, with TRBD1 identical over 9 bases. V dropped 4 bases and J dropped 4; count of bases not matched to a gene: 5. Germline values: CDR1 SQVTM, CDR2 ANQGSEA. The CDR3 totals 15 residues. This CDR3 is CSVVGDRAGANVLTF. CDR3 bases: TGCAGCGTTGTCGGGGACAGGGCCGGGGCCAACGTCCTGACTTTC. The full variable domain, in which reference TRBV29-1 and TRBJ2-6 provide the parts outside the CDR3, is SAVISQKPSRDICQRGTSLTIQCQVDSQVTMMFWYRQQPGQSLTLIATANQGSEATYESGFVIDKFPISRPNLTFSTLTVSNMSPEDSSIYLCSVVGDRAGANVLTFGAGSRLTVL.

The CDR3 spells CASSSGTGGNNQPQHF. For the CDR3, the DNA is TGTGCCAGCAGTTCCGGGACAGGGGGCAACAATCAGCCCCAGCATTTT. V usage is TRBV28 and J usage is TRBJ1-5, with 12 bases that match TRBD1. Germline CDR1 reads MDHEN; CDR2 reads SYDVKM. This CDR3 region has 16 residues. V dropped 4 bases and J dropped 3; count of bases not matched to a gene: 4.

The J gene is TRBJ2-1, the V gene TRBV19; 7 positions agree with TRBD1. In germline, CDR1 is LNHDA, CDR2 SQIVND (reference sequence). Germline trimming cut 7 bases from V and 0 bases from J; bases unmatched to any gene: 6. The CDR3 runs to 15 residues. CDR3 sequence reads: CASTSGTVSYNEQFF. The CDR3 DNA is TGTGCCAGTACTTCCGGGACAGTCTCCTACAATGAGCAGTTCTTC.

This chain joins TRBV12-5 and TRBJ1-2; D call uncertain. Germline lookup yields CDR1 LGHNT and CDR2 FRNRAP. The CDR3 is 13 amino acids. Trimming took 3 bases from V and 0 from J, leaving 5 bases between them. The DNA for the CDR3 is TGTGCTAGTGGTTTACTAACTAACTATGGCTACACCTTC. It yields the protein CASGLLTNYGYTF.

The chain uses TRBV5-6 and TRBJ1-4, with D uncertain. The CDR3 is made up of 14 amino acids. Germline-derived CDR1 and CDR2 are SGHDT and YYEEEE. The ends were cut back, 0 bases at V and 7 bases at J, with 10 bases in the middle. The CDR3, as DNA: TGTGCCAGCAGCTTGGCCTCGGGGTCTGAAAAACTGTTTTTT. It yields the protein CASSLASGSEKLFF.

The CDR3 coding sequence is TGCAGCGTCGGCAAGAGAGGGGGTCGAGGGGGGAACACTGAAGCTTTCTTT. Translating gives CSVGKRGGRGGNTEAFF. The chain uses TRBV29-1 and TRBJ1-1; possibly TRBD1 for D (6 bases). Trimming took off 6 bases at V and 1 base at J, with 24 bases between the two ends. Germline V lookup: CDR1 SQVTM, CDR2 ANQGSEA. The CDR3 runs to 17 residues.

This chain joins TRBV4-2 and TRBJ2-7; TRBD2 aligns across 7 bases. Germline values: CDR1 LGHNA, CDR2 YNFKEQ. The CDR3 is 15 amino acids. V was pared by 3 bases and J by 6 bases, with 11 bases of the junction left unmatched. The CDR3 DNA is TGTGCCAGCAGCCAGAGGGAGGGGCGAGGGGCCGAGCAGTACTTC. Its protein is CASSQREGRGAEQYF.

V and J are TRBV6-5 and TRBJ1-2, with TRBD1 matching over 7 bases. V lost 0 bases, J lost 6 bases, and 7 bases stayed unmatched. In germline, CDR1 is MNHEY, CDR2 SVGAGI. CDR3 length: 15 residues. The DNA of the CDR3 is TGTGCCAGCAGTTACTCCCTTGGGACAGAAGATGGCTACACCTTC. Its protein product is CASSYSLGTEDGYTF.

V gene TRBV11-2 combines with J gene TRBJ1-1, with D hard to call. Trimming stripped 0 bases from V and 7 bases from J, with 9 bases between. There are 13 residues in the CDR3. CDR1 and CDR2 (germline): SGHAT, FQNNGV. The CDR3 here is CASSLDFAIEAFF. In nucleotides, the CDR3 is TGTGCCAGCAGCTTAGACTTTGCTATTGAAGCTTTCTTT.

The rearrangement joins TRBV6-8 to TRBJ1-5; D is ambiguous. The CDR3 extends over 15 amino acids. Trimming removed 5 bases at V and 3 bases at J, with 14 bases between. Per germline, CDR1 MNHGY and CDR2 SAAAGT. The CDR3 here is CASSRNEQPNQPQHF. The CDR3 bases are TGTGCCAGCAGTCGTAATGAACAGCCCAATCAGCCCCAGCATTTT.

The V and J genes are TRBV7-2 and TRBJ2-2; D uncertain. V was cut by 3 bases and J by 6 bases, with 11 bases left in between. Germline V gene lookup returns CDR1 SGHTA and CDR2 FQGNSA. The CDR3 sequence is 14 residues long. CDR3 bases: TGTGCCAGCAGCTTTTCCCTAGGATCCGGGGAGCTGTTTTTT. Protein product: CASSFSLGSGELFF.

V is TRBV4-1 and J is TRBJ2-3; D gene unclear. There are 13 residues in the CDR3. The V and J ends lost 4 bases and 6 bases respectively, with 11 bases between them. The germline V gene encodes CDR1 MGHRA and CDR2 YSYEKL. The CDR3 sequence is CASSLSELDTQYF. The CDR3 DNA reads TGCGCCAGCAGCCTCTCCGAACTTGATACGCAGTATTTT.

The J gene is TRBJ2-5, the V gene TRBV28, with 7 bases identical to TRBD1. Germline V CDR1 and CDR2: MDHEN, SYDVKM. CDR3 size: 14 residues. Trimming at V came to 3 bases and at J to 3 bases, leaving 4 bases not matched to a gene. Written as DNA, the CDR3 is TGTGCCAGCAGTTTCCATGGGACAGAAGAGACCCAGTACTTC. Protein: CASSFHGTEETQYF.

The chain carries TRBV6-5 and TRBJ1-2; tentatively, D is TRBD1 (6 bases). The CDR3 is 14 residues long. Trimming pared 5 bases from V and 5 bases from J, leaving 15 bases between. Germline assignment: CDR1 MNHEY and CDR2 SVGAGI. As DNA, the CDR3 is TGTGCCAGCAGTACACAGACAGGACCTTATGGCTACACCTTC. This translates into CASSTQTGPYGYTF.

This clone was observed a few times. The V gene is TRBV6-6, the J gene TRBJ1-1; 7 bases are shared with TRBD1. CDR3 length: 16 residues. Germline values: CDR1 MNHNY, CDR2 SVGAGI (reference sequence). J gave up 1 base and V 4 bases, and 9 bases lay outside the gene matches. CDR3 loop: CASSFLKGAANTEAFF. CDR3 DNA sequence: TGTGCCAGCAGTTTCCTAAAGGGGGCTGCGAACACTGAAGCTTTCTTT.

The rearrangement joins TRBV6-5 to TRBJ1-2; TRBD1 matches at 8 bases. With 6 bases clipped from V and 3 bases from J, the junction kept 9 bases outside the gene matches. CDR1 is MNHEY and CDR2 is SVGAGI in the germline V gene. The CDR3 is 15 amino acids. The CDR3 sequence is CASRKSAGGHYGYTF. The CDR3 region has the DNA TGTGCCAGCAGGAAATCCGCAGGGGGCCACTATGGCTACACCTTC.

The chain uses TRBV5-1 and TRBJ2-3; 8 bases map to TRBD1. Per the germline V gene, CDR1 is SGHRS and CDR2 is YFSETQ. The ends lost 0 bases at V and 1 base at J; junction bases unmatched: 4. This CDR3 is built from 16 residues. Here the CDR3 reads CASSLGQGARTDTQYF. CDR3 nucleotide sequence: TGCGCCAGCAGCTTGGGGCAGGGGGCTCGCACAGATACGCAGTATTTT.

The chain recombines TRBV5-6 with TRBJ2-5, with TRBD1 matching 7 bases. The J segment lost 6 bases and the V segment lost 3 bases, leaving 5 bases of the junction unmatched. CDR1 and CDR2 (germline): SGHDT, YYEEEE. The CDR3 has 13 residues. In DNA form, the CDR3 reads TGTGCCAGCAGCTACCCTAGGGGGCAGACCCAGTACTTC. Amino acids: CASSYPRGQTQYF.

The J gene is TRBJ2-3, the V gene TRBV10-3; 13 nucleotides align to TRBD2. The CDR3 extends over 16 amino acids. Germline V gene data show CDR1 as ENHRY and CDR2 as SYGVKD. Trimming removed 7 bases from V and 4 bases from J; junction bases left unmatched: 8. CDR3: CAITPTSGGAPDTQYF. DNA for the CDR3: TGTGCCATCACACCAACTAGCGGGGGGGCCCCAGATACGCAGTATTTT.

This rearrangement joins TRBV12-5 to TRBJ2-3; 7 bases map to TRBD1. Trimming removed 6 bases from V and 4 bases from J; junction bases left unmatched: 13. CDR1 LGHNT and CDR2 FRNRAP come from the germline V gene. The CDR3 is 16 amino acids. CDR3: CASGPRDSLGADTQYF. In DNA, the CDR3 is TGTGCTAGTGGCCCCCGGGACAGTCTGGGGGCAGATACGCAGTATTTT.

The chain uses TRBV18 and TRBJ1-2; 7 nucleotides align to TRBD1. Trimming cost V 4 bases and J 1 base; bases outside gene matches: 15. The germline gives CDR1 KGHSH, CDR2 LQKENI. The CDR3 spans 18 residues. CDR3: CASSQGAPGTPLNYGYTF. The CDR3 DNA reads as TGTGCCAGCTCACAGGGGGCCCCCGGGACACCCCTTAACTATGGCTACACCTTC. Together with reference TRBV18 and TRBJ1-2, the CDR3 gives the full variable domain: NAGVMQNPRHLVRRRGQEARLRCSPMKGHSHVYWYRQLPEEGLKFMVYLQKENIIDESGMPKERFSAEFPKEGPSILRIQQVVRGDSAAYFCASSQGAPGTPLNYGYTFGSGTRLTVV.

This clone appeared once. The chain uses TRBV12-3 or TRBV12-4 and TRBJ2-2; tentatively, D is TRBD2 (6 bases). The V end lost 2 bases, the J end lost 7 bases, and 8 bases lay between the germline ends. The CDR3 length is 13 residues. The CDR3 loop reads CASSLSGVGELFF. The CDR3 nucleotides read TGTGCCAGCAGTTTATCGGGGGTCGGGGAGCTGTTTTTT.